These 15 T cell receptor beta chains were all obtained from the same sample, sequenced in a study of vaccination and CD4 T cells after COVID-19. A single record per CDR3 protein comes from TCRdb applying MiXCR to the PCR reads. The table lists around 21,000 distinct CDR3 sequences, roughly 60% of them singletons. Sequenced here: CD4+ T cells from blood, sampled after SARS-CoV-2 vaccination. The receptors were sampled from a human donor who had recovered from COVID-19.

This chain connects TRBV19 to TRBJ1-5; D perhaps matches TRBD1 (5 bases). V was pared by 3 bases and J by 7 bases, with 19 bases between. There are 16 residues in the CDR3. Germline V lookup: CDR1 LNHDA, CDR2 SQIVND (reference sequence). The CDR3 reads CASSISGGWRHQPQHF. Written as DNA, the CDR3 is TGTGCCAGTAGTATCTCGGGGGGGTGGCGGCACCAGCCCCAGCATTTT.

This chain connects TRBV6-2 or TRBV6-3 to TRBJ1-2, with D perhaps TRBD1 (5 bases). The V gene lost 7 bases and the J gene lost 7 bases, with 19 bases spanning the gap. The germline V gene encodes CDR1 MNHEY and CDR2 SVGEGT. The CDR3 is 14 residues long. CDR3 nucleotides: TGTGCCAGCACCGTCGGGACGACTATCAGTGGCTACACCTTC. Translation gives CASTVGTTISGYTF.

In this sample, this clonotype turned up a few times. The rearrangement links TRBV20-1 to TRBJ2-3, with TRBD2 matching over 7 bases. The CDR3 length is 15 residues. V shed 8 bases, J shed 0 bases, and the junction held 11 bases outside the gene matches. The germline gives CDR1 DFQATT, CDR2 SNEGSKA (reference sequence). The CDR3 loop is CSCRLAVASTDTQYF. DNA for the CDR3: TGCAGTTGTCGGCTAGCGGTAGCTAGCACAGATACGCAGTATTTT.

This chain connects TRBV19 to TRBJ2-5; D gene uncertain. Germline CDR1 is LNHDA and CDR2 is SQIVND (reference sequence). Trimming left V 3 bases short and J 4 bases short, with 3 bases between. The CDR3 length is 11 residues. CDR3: CASSMGETQYF. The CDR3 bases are TGTGCCAGTAGTATGGGAGAGACCCAGTACTTC.

The CDR3 sequence: CSASPYEQFF. The CDR3, as DNA: TGCAGTGCTAGTCCGTATGAGCAGTTCTTC. The chain uses TRBV20-1 and TRBJ2-1; D ambiguous. CDR3 length equals 10 residues. Per the germline V gene, CDR1 is DFQATT and CDR2 is SNEGSKA (reference sequence). V gave up 3 bases and J gave up 8 bases, with 5 bases separating them.

CDR3 in amino acids: CASRPYRGNNSPLHF. The CDR3 bases are TGTGCCAGCAGGCCCTACCGAGGGAATAATTCACCCCTCCACTTT. The chain has TRBV28 and TRBJ1-6; D gene uncertain. The germline CDR1 and CDR2 sequences are MDHEN and SYDVKM. V gave up 6 bases and J gave up 5 bases, with 14 bases separating them. The CDR3 is 15 amino acids. Together with reference TRBV28 and TRBJ1-6, the CDR3 gives the full variable domain: DVKVTQSSRYLVKRTGEKVFLECVQDMDHENMFWYRQDPGLGLRLIYFSYDVKMKEKGDIPEGYSVSREKKERFSLILESASTNQTSMYLCASRPYRGNNSPLHFGNGTRLTVT.

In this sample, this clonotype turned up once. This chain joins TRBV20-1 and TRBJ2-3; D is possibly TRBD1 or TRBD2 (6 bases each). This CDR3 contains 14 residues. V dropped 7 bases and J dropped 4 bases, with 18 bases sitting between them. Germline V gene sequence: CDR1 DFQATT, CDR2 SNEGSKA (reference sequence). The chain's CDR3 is CSVTGTTGADTQYF. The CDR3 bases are TGCAGTGTTACTGGGACAACGGGGGCAGATACGCAGTATTTT.

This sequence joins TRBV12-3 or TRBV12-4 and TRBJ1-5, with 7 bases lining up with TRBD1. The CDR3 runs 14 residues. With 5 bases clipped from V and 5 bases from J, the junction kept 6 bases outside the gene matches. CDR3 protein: CASSRTGGDQPQHF. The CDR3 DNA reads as TGTGCCAGCAGTCGGACAGGAGGGGATCAGCCCCAGCATTTT.

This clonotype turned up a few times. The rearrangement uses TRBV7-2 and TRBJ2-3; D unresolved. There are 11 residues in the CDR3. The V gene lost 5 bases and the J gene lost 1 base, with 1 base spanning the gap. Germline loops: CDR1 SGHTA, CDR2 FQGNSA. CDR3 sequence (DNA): TGTGCCAGCAGCCGCACAGATACGCAGTATTTT. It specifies CASSRTDTQYF.

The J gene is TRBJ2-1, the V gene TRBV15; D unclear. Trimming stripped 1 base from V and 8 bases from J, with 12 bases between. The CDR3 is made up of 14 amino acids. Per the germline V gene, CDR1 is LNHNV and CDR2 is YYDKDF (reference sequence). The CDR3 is CATSRVQEWDEQFF. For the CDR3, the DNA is TGTGCCACCAGCAGAGTTCAGGAGTGGGATGAGCAGTTCTTC.

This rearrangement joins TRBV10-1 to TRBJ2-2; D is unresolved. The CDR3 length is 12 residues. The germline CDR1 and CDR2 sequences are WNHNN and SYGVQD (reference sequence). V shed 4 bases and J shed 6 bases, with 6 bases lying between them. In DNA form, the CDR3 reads TGCGCCAGCAGTGTTGGGGCCGGGGAGCTGTTTTTT. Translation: CASSVGAGELFF.

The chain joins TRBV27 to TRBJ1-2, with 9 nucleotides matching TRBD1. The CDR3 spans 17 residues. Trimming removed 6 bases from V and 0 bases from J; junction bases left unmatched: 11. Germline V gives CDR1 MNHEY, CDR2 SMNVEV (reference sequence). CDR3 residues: CASSLRNRQGANYGYTF. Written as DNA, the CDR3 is TGTGCCAGCAGCCTACGAAATAGACAGGGGGCTAACTATGGCTACACCTTC.

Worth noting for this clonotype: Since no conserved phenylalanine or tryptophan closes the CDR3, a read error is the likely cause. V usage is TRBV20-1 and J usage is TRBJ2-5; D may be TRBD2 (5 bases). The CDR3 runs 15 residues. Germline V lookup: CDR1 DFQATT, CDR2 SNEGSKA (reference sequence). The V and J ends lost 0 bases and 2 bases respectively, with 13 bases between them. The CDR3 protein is CSARDGGGQQETQYY. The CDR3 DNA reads TGCAGTGCTAGAGATGGAGGCGGGCAACAAGAGACCCAGTACTAC.

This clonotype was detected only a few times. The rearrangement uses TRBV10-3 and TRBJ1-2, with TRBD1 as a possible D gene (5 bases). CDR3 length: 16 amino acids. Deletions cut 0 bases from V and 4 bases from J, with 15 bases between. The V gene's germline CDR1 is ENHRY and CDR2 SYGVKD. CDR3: CAISESIGQGGYGYTF. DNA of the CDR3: TGTGCCATCAGTGAGTCGATTGGGCAGGGAGGCTATGGCTACACCTTC.

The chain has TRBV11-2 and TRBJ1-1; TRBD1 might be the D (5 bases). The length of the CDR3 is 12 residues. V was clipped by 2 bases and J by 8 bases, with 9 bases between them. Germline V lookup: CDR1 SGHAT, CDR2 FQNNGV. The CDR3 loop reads CASSLRGLEAFF. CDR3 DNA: TGTGCCAGCAGCTTACGGGGGTTGGAAGCTTTCTTT.